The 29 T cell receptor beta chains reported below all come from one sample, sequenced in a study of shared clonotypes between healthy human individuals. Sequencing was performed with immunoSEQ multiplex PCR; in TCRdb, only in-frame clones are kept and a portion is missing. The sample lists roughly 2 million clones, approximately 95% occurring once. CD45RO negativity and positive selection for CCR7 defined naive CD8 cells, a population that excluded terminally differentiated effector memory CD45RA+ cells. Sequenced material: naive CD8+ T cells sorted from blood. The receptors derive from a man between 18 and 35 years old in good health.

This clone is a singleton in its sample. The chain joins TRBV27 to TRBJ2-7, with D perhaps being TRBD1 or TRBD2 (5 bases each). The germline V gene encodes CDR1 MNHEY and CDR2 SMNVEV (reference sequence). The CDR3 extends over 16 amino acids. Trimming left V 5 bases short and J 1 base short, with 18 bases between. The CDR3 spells CASSETSGTTSYEQYF. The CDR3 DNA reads TGTGCCAGCAGTGAAACTTCCGGGACGACGTCCTACGAGCAGTACTTC.

The CDR3 nucleotides are TGTGCCAGCAGCTTGGATGTCGAGATGAACACTGAAGCTTTCTTT. This gives the protein CASSLDVEMNTEAFF. This chain uses TRBV5-4 with TRBJ1-1, with no clear D. The V end was cut by 0 bases, the J end by 0 bases, with 9 bases between. The V gene's germline CDR1 is SGHNT and CDR2 YYREEE (reference sequence). The length of the CDR3 is 15 residues.

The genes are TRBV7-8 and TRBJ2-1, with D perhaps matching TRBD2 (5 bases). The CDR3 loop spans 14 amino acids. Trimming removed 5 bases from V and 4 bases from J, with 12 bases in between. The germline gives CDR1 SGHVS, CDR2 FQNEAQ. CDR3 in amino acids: CASSQTPGYNEQFF. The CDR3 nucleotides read TGTGCCAGCAGCCAAACCCCGGGATACAATGAGCAGTTCTTC.

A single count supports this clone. DNA of the CDR3: TGTGCCAGCAGTTCGGACCTCTACGAGCAGTACTTC. Encoded protein: CASSSDLYEQYF. This chain uses TRBV6-1 with TRBJ2-7; unclear D gene. V lost 5 bases and J 3 bases, leaving 8 bases between the germline ends. The CDR3 has 12 residues. Per germline, CDR1 MNHNS and CDR2 SASEGT.

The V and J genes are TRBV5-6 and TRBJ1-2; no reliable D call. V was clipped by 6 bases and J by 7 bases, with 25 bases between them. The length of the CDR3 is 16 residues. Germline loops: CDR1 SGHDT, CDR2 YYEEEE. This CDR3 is CASNLLSSGGVSGYTF. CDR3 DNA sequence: TGTGCCAGCAACCTACTCTCCAGCGGAGGAGTTTCTGGCTACACCTTC.

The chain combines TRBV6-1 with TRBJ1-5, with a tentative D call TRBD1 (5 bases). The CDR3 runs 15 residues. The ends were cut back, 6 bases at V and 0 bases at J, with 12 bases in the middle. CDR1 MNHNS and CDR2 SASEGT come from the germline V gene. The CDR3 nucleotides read TGTGCCAGCAGGGGGACGGATTATAGCAATCAGCCCCAGCATTTT. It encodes CASRGTDYSNQPQHF.

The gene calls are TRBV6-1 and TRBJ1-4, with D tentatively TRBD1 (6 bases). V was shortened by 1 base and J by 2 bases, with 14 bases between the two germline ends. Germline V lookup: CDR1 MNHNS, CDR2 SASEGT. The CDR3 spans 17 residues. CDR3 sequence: CASSEVRGGETNEKLFF. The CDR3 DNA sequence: TGTGCCAGCAGTGAAGTGAGGGGGGGCGAGACTAATGAAAAACTGTTTTTT.

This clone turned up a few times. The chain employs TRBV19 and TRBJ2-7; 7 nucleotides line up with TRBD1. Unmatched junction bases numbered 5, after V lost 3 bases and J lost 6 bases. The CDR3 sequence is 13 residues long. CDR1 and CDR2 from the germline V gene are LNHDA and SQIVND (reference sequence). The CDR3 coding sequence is TGTGCCAGTAGTATCGCCACAGGGGTCGAGCAGTACTTC. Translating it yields CASSIATGVEQYF.

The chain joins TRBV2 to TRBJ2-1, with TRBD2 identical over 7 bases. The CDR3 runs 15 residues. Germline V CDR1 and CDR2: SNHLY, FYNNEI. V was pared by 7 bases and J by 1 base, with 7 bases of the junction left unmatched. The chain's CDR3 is CASMPGLSSYNEQFF. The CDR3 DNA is TGTGCCAGCATGCCGGGACTATCATCCTACAATGAGCAGTTCTTC.

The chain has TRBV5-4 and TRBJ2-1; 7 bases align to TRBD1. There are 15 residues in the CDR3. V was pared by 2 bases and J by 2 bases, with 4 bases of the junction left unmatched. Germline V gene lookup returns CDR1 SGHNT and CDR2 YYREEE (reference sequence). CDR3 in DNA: TGTGCCAGCAGCTTTGACAGGGCTCCCTACAATGAGCAGTTCTTC. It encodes CASSFDRAPYNEQFF.

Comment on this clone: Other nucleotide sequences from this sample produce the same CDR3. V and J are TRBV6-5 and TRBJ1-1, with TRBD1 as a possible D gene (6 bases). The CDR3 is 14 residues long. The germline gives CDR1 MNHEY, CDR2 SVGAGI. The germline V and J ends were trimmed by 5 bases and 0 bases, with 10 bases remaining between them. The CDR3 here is CASSPGGLNTEAFF. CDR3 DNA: TGTGCCAGCAGTCCGGGGGGCTTGAACACTGAAGCTTTCTTT.

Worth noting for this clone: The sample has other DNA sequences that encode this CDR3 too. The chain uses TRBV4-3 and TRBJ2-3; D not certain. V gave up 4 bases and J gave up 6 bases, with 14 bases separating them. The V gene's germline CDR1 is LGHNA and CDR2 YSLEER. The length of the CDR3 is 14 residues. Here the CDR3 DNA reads TGCGCCAGCAGCCCTGACGGAATCACGGATACGCAGTATTTT. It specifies CASSPDGITDTQYF.

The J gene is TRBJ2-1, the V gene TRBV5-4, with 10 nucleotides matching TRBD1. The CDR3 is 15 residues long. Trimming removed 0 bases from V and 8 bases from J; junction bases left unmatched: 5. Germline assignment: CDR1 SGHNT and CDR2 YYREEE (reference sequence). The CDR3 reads CASSLATGGGYEQFF. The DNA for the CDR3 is TGTGCCAGCAGCTTGGCGACAGGGGGCGGGTATGAGCAGTTCTTC.

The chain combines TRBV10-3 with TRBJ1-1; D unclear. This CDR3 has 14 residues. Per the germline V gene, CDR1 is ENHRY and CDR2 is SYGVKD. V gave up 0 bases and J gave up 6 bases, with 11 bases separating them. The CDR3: CAISESDGSSEAFF. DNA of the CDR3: TGTGCCATCAGTGAGTCGGACGGCTCGTCTGAAGCTTTCTTT.

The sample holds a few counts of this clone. CDR3 sequence: CASSLKISPEGGFYNEQFF. The CDR3 DNA sequence: TGCGCCAGCAGCCTGAAGATCTCGCCGGAGGGGGGATTCTACAATGAGCAGTTCTTC. This chain links TRBV4-1 with TRBJ2-1; TRBD1 or TRBD2 may be the D gene (6 bases each). Deletions cut 4 bases from V and 3 bases from J, with 25 bases between. The germline gives CDR1 MGHRA, CDR2 YSYEKL. CDR3 length equals 19 residues.

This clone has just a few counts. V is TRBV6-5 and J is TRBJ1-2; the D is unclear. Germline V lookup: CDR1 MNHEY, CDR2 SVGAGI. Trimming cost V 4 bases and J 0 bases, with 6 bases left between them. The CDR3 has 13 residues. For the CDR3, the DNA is TGTGCCAGCAGTTGGCAGGCTAACTATGGCTACACCTTC. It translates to CASSWQANYGYTF.

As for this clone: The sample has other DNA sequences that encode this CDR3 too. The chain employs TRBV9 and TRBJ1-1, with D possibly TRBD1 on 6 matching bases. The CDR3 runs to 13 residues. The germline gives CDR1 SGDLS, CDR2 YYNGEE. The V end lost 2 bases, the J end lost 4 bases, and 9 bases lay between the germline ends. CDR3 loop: CASSVGDTTEAFF. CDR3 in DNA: TGTGCCAGCAGCGTTGGGGACACCACTGAAGCTTTCTTT.

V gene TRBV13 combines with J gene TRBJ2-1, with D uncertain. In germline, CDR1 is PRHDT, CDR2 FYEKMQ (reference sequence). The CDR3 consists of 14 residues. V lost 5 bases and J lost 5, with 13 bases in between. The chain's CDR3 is CASSRRLQDNEQFF. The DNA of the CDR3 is TGTGCCAGCAGCCGACGGCTGCAAGACAATGAGCAGTTCTTC.

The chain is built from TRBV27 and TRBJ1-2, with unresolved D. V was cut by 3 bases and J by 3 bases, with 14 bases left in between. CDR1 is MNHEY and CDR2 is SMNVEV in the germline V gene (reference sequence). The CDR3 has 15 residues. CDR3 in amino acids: CASSFNGGSYYGYTF. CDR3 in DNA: TGTGCCAGCAGTTTTAATGGAGGGTCTTACTATGGCTACACCTTC.

The CDR3 coding sequence is TGTGCCAGCAGTGACAGGGTAGATACGCAGTATTTT. Translation gives CASSDRVDTQYF. V is TRBV2 and J is TRBJ2-3, with D possibly matching TRBD1 (5 bases). Germline loops: CDR1 SNHLY, CDR2 FYNNEI. Trimming took 3 bases from V and 5 from J, leaving 6 bases between them. The CDR3 is 12 residues long.

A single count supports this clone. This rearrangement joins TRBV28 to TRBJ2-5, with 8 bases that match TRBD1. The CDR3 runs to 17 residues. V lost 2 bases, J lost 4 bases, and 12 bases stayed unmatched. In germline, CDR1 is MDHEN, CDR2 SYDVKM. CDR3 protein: CASSLALNGRGRETQYF. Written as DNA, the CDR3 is TGTGCCAGCAGTTTAGCCCTAAACGGCAGGGGGCGAGAGACCCAGTACTTC.

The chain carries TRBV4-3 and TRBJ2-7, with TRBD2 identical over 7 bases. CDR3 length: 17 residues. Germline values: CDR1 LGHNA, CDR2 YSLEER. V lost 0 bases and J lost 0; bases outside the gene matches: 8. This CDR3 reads CASSQDEASGSSYEQYF. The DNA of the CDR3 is TGCGCCAGCAGCCAAGATGAGGCTAGCGGTTCCTCCTACGAGCAGTACTTC.

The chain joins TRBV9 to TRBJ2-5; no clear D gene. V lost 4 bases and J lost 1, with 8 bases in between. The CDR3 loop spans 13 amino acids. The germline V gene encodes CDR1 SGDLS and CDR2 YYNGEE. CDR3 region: CASSPFGQETQYF. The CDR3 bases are TGTGCCAGCAGCCCCTTCGGCCAAGAGACCCAGTACTTC.

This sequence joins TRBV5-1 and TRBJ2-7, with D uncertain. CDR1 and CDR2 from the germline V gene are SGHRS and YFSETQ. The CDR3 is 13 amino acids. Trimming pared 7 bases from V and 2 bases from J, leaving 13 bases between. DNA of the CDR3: TGCGCCAGCCGAACGGATCCAACCTACGAGCAGTACTTC. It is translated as CASRTDPTYEQYF.

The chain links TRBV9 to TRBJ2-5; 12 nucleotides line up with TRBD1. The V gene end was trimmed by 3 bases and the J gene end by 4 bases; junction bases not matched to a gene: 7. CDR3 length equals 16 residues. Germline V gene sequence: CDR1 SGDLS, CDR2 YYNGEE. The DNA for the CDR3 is TGTGCCAGCAGCGGGACCGGGACAGGGGGCCCAGAGACCCAGTACTTC. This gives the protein CASSGTGTGGPETQYF.

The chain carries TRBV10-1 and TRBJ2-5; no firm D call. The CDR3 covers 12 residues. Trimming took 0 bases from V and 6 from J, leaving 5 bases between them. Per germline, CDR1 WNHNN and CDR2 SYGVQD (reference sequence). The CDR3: CASSESDKTQYF. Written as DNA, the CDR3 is TGCGCCAGCAGTGAGTCGGATAAGACCCAGTACTTC.

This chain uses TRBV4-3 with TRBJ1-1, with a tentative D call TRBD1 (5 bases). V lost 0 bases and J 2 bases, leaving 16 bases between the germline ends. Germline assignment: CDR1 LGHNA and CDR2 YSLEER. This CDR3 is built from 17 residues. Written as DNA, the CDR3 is TGCGCCAGCAGCCAAGATGGCGCAGGGTGGGGAAACACTGAAGCTTTCTTT. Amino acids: CASSQDGAGWGNTEAFF.

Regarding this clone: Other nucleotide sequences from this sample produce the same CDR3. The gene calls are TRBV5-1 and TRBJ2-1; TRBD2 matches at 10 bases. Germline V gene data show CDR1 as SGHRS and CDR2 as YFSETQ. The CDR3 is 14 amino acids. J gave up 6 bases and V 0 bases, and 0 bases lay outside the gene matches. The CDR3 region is CASSLVAGGNEQFF. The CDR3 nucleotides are TGCGCCAGCAGCTTGGTAGCGGGGGGCAATGAGCAGTTCTTC.

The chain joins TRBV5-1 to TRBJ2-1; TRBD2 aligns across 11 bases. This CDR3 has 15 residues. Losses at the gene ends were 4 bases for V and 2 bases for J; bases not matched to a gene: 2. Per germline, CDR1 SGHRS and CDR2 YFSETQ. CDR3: CASSPGLAAYNEQFF. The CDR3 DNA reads TGCGCCAGCAGCCCGGGACTAGCGGCCTACAATGAGCAGTTCTTC.